The 20 T cell receptor beta chains listed next were all sequenced from one sample in a study of OX40 agonist ivuxolimab in advanced cancers. The library was produced with the immunoSEQ multiplex PCR assay. TCRdb's version of the immuneACCESS table is confined to in-frame rearrangements and falls short of the full clone set. An unresolved V gene accounts for under half of the shortfall where checked; the remainder is of unknown origin. The sample table contains some 95,000 clones; only one count was recorded for around 82% of them. The top ten clones comprise less than 5% of the sample. Source: CD4+ or CD8+ T cells sorted from blood, taken in a trial of the OX40 agonist ivuxolimab. All receptors come from an adult with an advanced solid tumor such as melanoma, head and neck, liver or kidney cancer.

The V gene is TRBV6-1, the J gene TRBJ2-7, with a weak D call TRBD1 (6 bases). The CDR3 extends over 14 amino acids. The V end was cut by 6 bases, the J end by 3 bases, with 15 bases between. Germline V CDR1 and CDR2: MNHNS, SASEGT. Here the CDR3 reads CASREQGLIYEQYF. CDR3 sequence (DNA): TGTGCCAGCAGGGAACAGGGCTTAATCTACGAGCAGTACTTC.

The chain is built from TRBV27 and TRBJ2-7, with TRBD1 as a possible D gene (5 bases). Germline-derived CDR1 and CDR2 are MNHEY and SMNVEV (reference sequence). V lost 5 bases and J 3 bases, leaving 20 bases between the germline ends. This CDR3 has 16 residues. CDR3 in DNA: TGTGCCAGCAGTCCAAAGGGAATGCAGGGAATCTACGAGCAGTACTTC. Protein product: CASSPKGMQGIYEQYF.

The sample holds one count of this clone. DNA for the CDR3: TGTGCCTGGATTTACGGGGGACTAGCGGGAGGTTACAATGAGCAGTTCTTC. Residues: CAWIYGGLAGGYNEQFF. This sequence joins TRBV30 and TRBJ2-1, with 15 bases identical to TRBD2. Trimming removed 4 bases from V and 4 bases from J; junction bases left unmatched: 8. Germline V gene sequence: CDR1 GTSNPN, CDR2 SVGIG (reference sequence). CDR3 size: 17 residues.

The chain combines TRBV7-8 with TRBJ2-5; tentatively, D is TRBD2 (5 bases). The J call may be wrong; the DNA end is better matched by TRBJ2-7. The CDR3 covers 15 residues. CDR1 SGHVS and CDR2 FQNEAQ come from the germline V gene. For the CDR3, the DNA is TGTGCCAGCAGCTCTCCAGGAGGCTCGCTCTACGAGCAGTACTTC. Translation: CASSSPGGSLYEQYF.

The genes are TRBV5-6 and TRBJ2-5; 9 bases fit TRBD2. Near its end, the DNA agrees better with TRBJ2-7, so the J call may be wrong. The CDR3 totals 15 residues. CDR1 and CDR2 from the germline V gene are SGHDT and YYEEEE. The CDR3 is CASSQREVPSYEQYF. In nucleotides, the CDR3 is TGTGCCAGCAGCCAGCGGGAGGTACCTTCCTACGAGCAGTACTTC.

J is TRBJ2-7 and V is TRBV19; 9 positions match TRBD2. This CDR3 contains 14 residues. CDR1 LNHDA and CDR2 SQIVND come from the germline V gene (reference sequence). J was trimmed by 3 bases and V by 7 bases; bases with no gene match: 7. The CDR3 DNA reads TGTGCCAGTAAGGAGCGGGAGGCCTACTACGAGCAGTACTTC. Encoded protein: CASKEREAYYEQYF.

The genes are TRBV7-6 and TRBJ2-2, with TRBD2 matching over 14 bases. Germline values: CDR1 SGHVS, CDR2 FNYEAQ. The CDR3 length is 19 residues. V shed 8 bases, J shed 1 base, and the junction held 12 bases outside the gene matches. The CDR3 region has the DNA TGTGCCAGCCGCCTTCTCGGGACTAGCGGGAGTGGGAACACCGGGGAGCTGTTTTTT. This sequence encodes CASRLLGTSGSGNTGELFF. The full variable domain, its missing parts supplied by reference TRBV7-6 and TRBJ2-2, is GAGVSQSPRYKVTKRGQDVALRCDPISGHVSLYWYRQALGQGPEFLTYFNYEAQQDKSGLPNDRFSAERPEGSISTLTIQRTEQRDSAMYRCASRLLGTSGSGNTGELFFGEGSRLTVL.

The chain is built from TRBV25-1 and TRBJ2-2; no definite D call. The V gene lost 9 bases and the J gene lost 5 bases, with 7 bases spanning the gap. Germline CDR1 and CDR2: MGHDK and SYGVNS. The CDR3 spans 11 residues. The CDR3 loop reads CASAVTGELFF. The CDR3 DNA sequence: TGTGCCAGTGCGGTGACCGGGGAGCTGTTTTTT.

V and J are TRBV5-1 and TRBJ2-1; 8 nucleotides align to TRBD1. The germline V gene encodes CDR1 SGHRS and CDR2 YFSETQ. The CDR3 runs to 14 residues. V gave up 3 bases and J gave up 4 bases; unmatched junction bases: 3. This CDR3 reads CASSSGQEYNEQFF. In nucleotides, the CDR3 is TGCGCCAGCAGCTCGGGACAGGAATACAATGAGCAGTTCTTC.

This clone was detected once. The rearrangement uses TRBV19 and TRBJ2-1; 8 bases agree with TRBD2. V was clipped by 4 bases and J by 7 bases; unmatched bases: 3. The CDR3 consists of 13 residues. The germline CDR1 and CDR2 sequences are LNHDA and SQIVND (reference sequence). The CDR3 is CASSKLAENEQFF. The CDR3 coding sequence is TGTGCCAGTAGTAAACTAGCGGAAAATGAGCAGTTCTTC.

V is TRBV28 and J is TRBJ1-2; D might be TRBD1 (6 bases). The length of the CDR3 is 14 residues. V was shortened by 3 bases and J by 6 bases, with 14 bases between the two germline ends. The V gene's germline CDR1 is MDHEN and CDR2 SYDVKM. CDR3 coding DNA: TGTGCCAGCAGTTTCTCGACAGGTCAAAATGGCTACACCTTC. Translated: CASSFSTGQNGYTF.

The rearrangement uses TRBV11-3 and TRBJ2-1; a possible D gene is TRBD2 (6 bases). Trimming left V 5 bases short and J 5 bases short, with 10 bases between. Germline V gene data show CDR1 as SGHNT and CDR2 as YENEEA. The length of the CDR3 is 13 residues. The CDR3 DNA is TGTGCCAGCAGCCCCCGGGGGAACAATGAGCAGTTCTTC. Translated: CASSPRGNNEQFF. Full variable domain (missing parts from reference TRBV11-3 and TRBJ2-1): EAGVVQSPRYKIIEKKQPVAFWCNPISGHNTLYWYLQNLGQGPELLIRYENEEAVDDSQLPKDRFSAERLKGVDSTLKIQPAELGDSAVYLCASSPRGNNEQFFGPGTRLTVL.

The rearrangement joins TRBV5-1 to TRBJ2-5; TRBD2 agrees at 14 bases. V lost 4 bases to trimming and J lost 2 bases; unmatched junction nucleotides: 7. The CDR3 is 17 residues long. Germline values: CDR1 SGHRS, CDR2 YFSETQ. The CDR3 region is CASSPGLAGEEQETQYF. For the CDR3, the DNA is TGCGCCAGCAGCCCGGGACTAGCGGGAGAGGAACAAGAGACCCAGTACTTC. Full variable domain (remainder filled in from reference TRBV5-1 and TRBJ2-5): KAGVTQTPRYLIKTRGQQVTLSCSPISGHRSVSWYQQTPGQGLQFLFEYFSETQRNKGNFPGRFSGRQFSNSRSEMNVSTLELGDSALYLCASSPGLAGEEQETQYFGPGTRLLVL.

This CDR3 is CASKMGTGGYGYTF. CDR3 DNA: TGTGCCAGCAAAATGGGGACAGGGGGCTATGGCTACACCTTC. The chain uses TRBV2 and TRBJ1-2, with 11 bases aligning to TRBD1. The CDR3 spans 14 residues. Germline V gives CDR1 SNHLY, CDR2 FYNNEI. The junction had 5 bases not matched to a gene; V was cut back by 7 bases and J by 4 bases.

V and J are TRBV28 and TRBJ2-7; D perhaps matches TRBD1 (6 bases). The V and J ends lost 3 bases and 0 bases respectively, with 9 bases between them. CDR1 is MDHEN, CDR2 SYDVKM, per germline. The CDR3 length is 14 residues. The CDR3 region is CASSFQGYSYEQYF. CDR3 nucleotides: TGTGCCAGCAGTTTCCAGGGGTACTCCTACGAGCAGTACTTC.

The count of this clone is one. One end of the junction is discordant with germline, which a read error may explain. In DNA, the CDR3 is TGCGCCAGCAGCGCTTCCGGCGCCGCGCGTCCCTACGAGCAGTACTTC. It is translated as CASSASGAARPYEQYF. This chain links TRBV5-8 with TRBJ2-7; no definite D call. The CDR3 runs to 16 residues. Per the germline V gene, CDR1 is SGHTS and CDR2 is YDEGEE.

This chain connects TRBV28 to TRBJ2-5; tentatively, D is TRBD2 (6 bases). The J call is uncertain, as TRBJ2-7 better fits the DNA end. Germline values: CDR1 MDHEN, CDR2 SYDVKM. This CDR3 comprises 14 residues. CDR3 in DNA: TGTGCCTCTTTAGGGGCGGGAACGAACTACGAGCAGTACTTC. Protein: CASLGAGTNYEQYF.

This rearrangement joins TRBV11-2 to TRBJ1-1; no definite D call. The CDR3 is 13 amino acids. Germline V gives CDR1 SGHAT, CDR2 FQNNGV. Between the trimmed V and J ends, which lost 6 bases and 4 bases, there was a span of 12 bases. The CDR3 bases are TGTGCCAGCAGGCGGGGTTATAGCACTGAAGCTTTCTTT. Its translation is CASRRGYSTEAFF.

The chain has TRBV13 and TRBJ2-7; D uncertain. CDR3 length: 13 residues. V lost 0 bases to trimming and J lost 5 bases, with 8 bases between them. Germline loops: CDR1 PRHDT, CDR2 FYEKMQ (reference sequence). The CDR3 loop reads CASSLGSFNEQYF. In nucleotides, the CDR3 is TGTGCCAGCAGCTTAGGGAGTTTCAACGAGCAGTACTTC. The full variable domain, its missing parts supplied by reference TRBV13 and TRBJ2-7, is AAGVIQSPRHLIKEKRETATLKCYPIPRHDTVYWYQQGPGQDPQFLISFYEKMQSDKGSIPDRFSAQQFSDYHSELNMSSLELGDSALYFCASSLGSFNEQYFGPGTRLTVT.

This chain's CDR3 is CASSKFTALAGGPGQYF. For the CDR3, the DNA is TGTGCCAGCAGCAAATTTACAGCCCTAGCGGGAGGGCCCGGGCAGTACTTC. J is TRBJ2-5 and V is TRBV21-1; the table's D call TRBD2 went unverified against the DNA. TRBV21-1 counts as a pseudogene. This CDR3 is built from 17 residues.